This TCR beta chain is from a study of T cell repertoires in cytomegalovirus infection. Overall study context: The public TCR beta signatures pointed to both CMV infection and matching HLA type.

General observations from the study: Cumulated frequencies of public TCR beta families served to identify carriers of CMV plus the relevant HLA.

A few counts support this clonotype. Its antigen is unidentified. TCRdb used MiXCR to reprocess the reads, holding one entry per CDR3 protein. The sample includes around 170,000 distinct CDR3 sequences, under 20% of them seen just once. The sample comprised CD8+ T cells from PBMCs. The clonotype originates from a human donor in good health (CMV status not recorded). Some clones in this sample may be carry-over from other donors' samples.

The CDR3 DNA reads as TGTGCCACCCAACCGGGACAGCTCTTCAATGAGCAGTTCTTC. This translates into CATQPGQLFNEQFF. The gene calls are TRBV5-6 and TRBJ2-1, with 7 bases that match TRBD1. The length of the CDR3 is 14 residues. The V gene's germline CDR1 is SGHDT and CDR2 YYEEEE. V shed 9 bases, J shed 6 bases, and the junction held 12 bases outside the gene matches.